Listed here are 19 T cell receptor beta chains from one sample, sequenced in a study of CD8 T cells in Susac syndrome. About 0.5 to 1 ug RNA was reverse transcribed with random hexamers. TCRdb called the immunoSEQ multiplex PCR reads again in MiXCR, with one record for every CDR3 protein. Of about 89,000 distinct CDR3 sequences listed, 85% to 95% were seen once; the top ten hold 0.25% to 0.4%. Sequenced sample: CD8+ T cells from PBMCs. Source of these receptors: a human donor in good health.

Here the CDR3 reads CASSEPGDYGYTF. The CDR3 DNA reads as TGTGCCAGCAGTGAACCCGGTGACTATGGCTACACCTTC. The rearrangement joins TRBV25-1 to TRBJ1-2; D ambiguous. Germline assignment: CDR1 MGHDK and CDR2 SYGVNS. Trimming removed 2 bases at V and 3 bases at J, with 7 bases between. The CDR3 length is 13 residues.

The chain's CDR3 is CASSPRNREDEQYF. The CDR3 bases are TGTGCCAGCAGCCCAAGGAACAGGGAAGACGAGCAGTACTTC. V is TRBV7-9 and J is TRBJ2-7; D possibly corresponds to TRBD1 (6 bases). This CDR3 spans 14 amino acids. V was shortened by 5 bases and J by 5 bases, with 16 bases between the two germline ends. In germline, CDR1 is SEHNR, CDR2 FQNEAQ (reference sequence).

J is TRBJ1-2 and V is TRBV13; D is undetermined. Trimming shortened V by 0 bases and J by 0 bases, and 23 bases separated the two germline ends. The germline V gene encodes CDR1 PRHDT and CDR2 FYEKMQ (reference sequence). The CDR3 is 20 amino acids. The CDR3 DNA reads TGTGCCAGCAGCTTAGGCCTAGTAGACTCCCACGCCTTAGCTAACTATGGCTACACCTTC. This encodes CASSLGLVDSHALANYGYTF. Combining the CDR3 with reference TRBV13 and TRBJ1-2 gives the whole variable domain AAGVIQSPRHLIKEKRETATLKCYPIPRHDTVYWYQQGPGQDPQFLISFYEKMQSDKGSIPDRFSAQQFSDYHSELNMSSLELGDSALYFCASSLGLVDSHALANYGYTFGSGTRLTVV.

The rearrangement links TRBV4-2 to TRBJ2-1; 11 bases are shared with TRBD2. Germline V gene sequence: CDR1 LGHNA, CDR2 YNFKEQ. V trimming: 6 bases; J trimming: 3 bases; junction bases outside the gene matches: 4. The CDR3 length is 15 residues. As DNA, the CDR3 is TGTGCCAGCAGGGCAACTAGCGGGGGCTACAATGAGCAGTTCTTC. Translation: CASRATSGGYNEQFF.

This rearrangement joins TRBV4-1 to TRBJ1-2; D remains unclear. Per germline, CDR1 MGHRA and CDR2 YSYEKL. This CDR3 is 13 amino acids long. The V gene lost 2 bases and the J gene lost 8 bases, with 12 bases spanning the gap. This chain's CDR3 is CASSQLPTRGYTF. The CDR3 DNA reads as TGCGCCAGCAGCCAACTCCCTACTCGAGGCTACACCTTC.

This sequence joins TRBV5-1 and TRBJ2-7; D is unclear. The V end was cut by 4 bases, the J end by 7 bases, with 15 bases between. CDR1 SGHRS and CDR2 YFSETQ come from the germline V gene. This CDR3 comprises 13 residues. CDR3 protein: CASSRFDGREQYF. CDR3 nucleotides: TGCGCCAGCAGCAGATTCGACGGTCGGGAGCAGTACTTC.

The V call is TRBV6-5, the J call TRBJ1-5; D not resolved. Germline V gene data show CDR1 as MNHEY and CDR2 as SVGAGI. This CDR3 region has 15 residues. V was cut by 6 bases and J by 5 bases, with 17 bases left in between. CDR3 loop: CASSPREFGHQPQHF. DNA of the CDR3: TGTGCCAGCAGCCCGAGGGAGTTCGGCCATCAGCCCCAGCATTTT.

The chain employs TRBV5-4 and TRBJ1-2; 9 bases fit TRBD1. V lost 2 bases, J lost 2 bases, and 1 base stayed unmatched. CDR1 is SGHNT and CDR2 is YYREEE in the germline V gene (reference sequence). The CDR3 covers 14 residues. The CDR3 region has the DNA TGTGCCAGCAGCTTAGACAGGGGGAACTATGGCTACACCTTC. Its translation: CASSLDRGNYGYTF. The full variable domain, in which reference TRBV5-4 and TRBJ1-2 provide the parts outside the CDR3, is ETGVTQSPTHLIKTRGQQVTLRCSSQSGHNTVSWYQQALGQGPQFIFQYYREEENGRGNFPPRFSGLQFPNYSSELNVNALELDDSALYLCASSLDRGNYGYTFGSGTRLTVV.

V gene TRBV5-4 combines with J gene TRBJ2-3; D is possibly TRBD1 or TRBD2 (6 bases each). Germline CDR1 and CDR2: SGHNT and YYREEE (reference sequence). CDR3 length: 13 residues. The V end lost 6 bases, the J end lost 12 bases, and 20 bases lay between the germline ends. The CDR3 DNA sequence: TGTGCCAGCACCTACACCGGGGGCTTGTCTCAGTATTTT. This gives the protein CASTYTGGLSQYF.

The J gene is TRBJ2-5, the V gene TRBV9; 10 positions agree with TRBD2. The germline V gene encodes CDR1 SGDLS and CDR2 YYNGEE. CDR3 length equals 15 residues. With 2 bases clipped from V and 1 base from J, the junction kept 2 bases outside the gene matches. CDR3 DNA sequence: TGTGCCAGCAGCGTTAGCGGGGGGCCCCAAGAGACCCAGTACTTC. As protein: CASSVSGGPQETQYF.

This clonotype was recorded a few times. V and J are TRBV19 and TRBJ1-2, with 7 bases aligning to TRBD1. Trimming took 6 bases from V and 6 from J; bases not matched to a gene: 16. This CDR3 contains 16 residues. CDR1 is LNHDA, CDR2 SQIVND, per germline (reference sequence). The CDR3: CASSLAQSDRSHGYTF. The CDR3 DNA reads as TGTGCCAGTAGCCTAGCCCAGTCGGACAGGAGCCATGGCTACACCTTC.

The CDR3 DNA sequence: TGTGCCAGCAGCCCCCGGACGAGTCGTACAGGGGAGCTGTTTTTT. Amino acids: CASSPRTSRTGELFF. J is TRBJ2-2 and V is TRBV7-9; D is ambiguous. The germline gives CDR1 SEHNR, CDR2 FQNEAQ (reference sequence). The germline V and J ends were trimmed by 5 bases and 8 bases, with 18 bases remaining between them. CDR3 size: 15 residues.

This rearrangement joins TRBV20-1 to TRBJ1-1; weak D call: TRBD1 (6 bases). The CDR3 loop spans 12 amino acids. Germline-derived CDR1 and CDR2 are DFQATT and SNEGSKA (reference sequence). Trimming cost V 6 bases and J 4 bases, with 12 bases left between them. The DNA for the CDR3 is TGCAGTGCCACCACAGGGAGCACTGAAGCTTTCTTT. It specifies CSATTGSTEAFF.

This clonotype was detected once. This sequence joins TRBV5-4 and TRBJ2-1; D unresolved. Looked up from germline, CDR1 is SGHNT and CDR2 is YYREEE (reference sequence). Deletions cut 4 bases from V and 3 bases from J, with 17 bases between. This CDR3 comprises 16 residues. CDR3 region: CASSPDRIWDYNEQFF. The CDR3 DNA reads TGTGCCAGCAGCCCGGACCGAATATGGGACTACAATGAGCAGTTCTTC. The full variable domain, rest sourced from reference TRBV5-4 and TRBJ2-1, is ETGVTQSPTHLIKTRGQQVTLRCSSQSGHNTVSWYQQALGQGPQFIFQYYREEENGRGNFPPRFSGLQFPNYSSELNVNALELDDSALYLCASSPDRIWDYNEQFFGPGTRLTVL.

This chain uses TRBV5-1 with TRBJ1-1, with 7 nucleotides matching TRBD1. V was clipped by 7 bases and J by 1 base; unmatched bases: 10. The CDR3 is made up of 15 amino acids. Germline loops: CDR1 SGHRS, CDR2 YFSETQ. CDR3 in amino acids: CASQQGRGGNTEAFF. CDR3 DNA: TGCGCCAGCCAACAGGGGCGCGGGGGGAACACTGAAGCTTTCTTT.

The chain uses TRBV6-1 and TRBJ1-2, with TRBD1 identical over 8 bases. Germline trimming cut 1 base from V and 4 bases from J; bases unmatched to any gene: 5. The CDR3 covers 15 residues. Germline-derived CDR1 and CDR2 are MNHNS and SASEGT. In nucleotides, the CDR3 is TGTGCCAGCAGTGAAGGGCAGGGGGCCCTCTATGGCTACACCTTC. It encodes CASSEGQGALYGYTF.

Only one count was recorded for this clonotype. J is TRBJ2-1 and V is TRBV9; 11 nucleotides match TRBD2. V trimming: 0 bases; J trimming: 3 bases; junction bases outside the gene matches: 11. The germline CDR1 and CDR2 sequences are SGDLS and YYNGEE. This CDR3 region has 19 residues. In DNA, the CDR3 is TGTGCCAGCAGCGTAGTCGATAGCGGGGGGGCCCGTTACTACAATGAGCAGTTCTTC. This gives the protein CASSVVDSGGARYYNEQFF.

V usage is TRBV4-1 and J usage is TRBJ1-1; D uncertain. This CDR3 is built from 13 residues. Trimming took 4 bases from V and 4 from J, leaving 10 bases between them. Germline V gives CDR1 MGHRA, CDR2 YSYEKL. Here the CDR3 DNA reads TGCGCCAGCAGCCCTCGTTGGGGCACTGAAGCTTTCTTT. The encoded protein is CASSPRWGTEAFF.

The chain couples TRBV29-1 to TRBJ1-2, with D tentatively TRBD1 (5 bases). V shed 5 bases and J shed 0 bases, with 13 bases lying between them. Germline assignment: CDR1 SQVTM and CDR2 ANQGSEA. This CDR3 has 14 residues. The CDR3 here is CSVRPEGPNYGYTF. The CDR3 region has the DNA TGCAGCGTTCGCCCGGAGGGGCCTAACTATGGCTACACCTTC.